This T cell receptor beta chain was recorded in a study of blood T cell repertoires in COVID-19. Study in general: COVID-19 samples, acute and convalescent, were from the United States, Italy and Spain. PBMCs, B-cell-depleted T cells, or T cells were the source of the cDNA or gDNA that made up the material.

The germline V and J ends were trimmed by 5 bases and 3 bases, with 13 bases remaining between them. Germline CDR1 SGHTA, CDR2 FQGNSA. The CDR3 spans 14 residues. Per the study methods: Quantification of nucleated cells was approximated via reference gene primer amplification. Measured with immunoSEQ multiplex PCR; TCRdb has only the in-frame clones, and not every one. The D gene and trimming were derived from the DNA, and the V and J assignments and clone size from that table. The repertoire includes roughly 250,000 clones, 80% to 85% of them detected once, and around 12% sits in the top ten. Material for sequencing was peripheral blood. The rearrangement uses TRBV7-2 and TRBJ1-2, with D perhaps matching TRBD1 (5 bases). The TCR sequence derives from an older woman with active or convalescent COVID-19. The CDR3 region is CASSPEGVYYGYTF. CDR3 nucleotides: TGTGCCAGCAGCCCTGAAGGGGTGTACTATGGCTACACCTTC.